This T cell receptor beta chain appears in the sequencing data of a study of post-analysis software for immune sequencing data. For the study at large: In terms of disease course, relapsing-remitting, secondary progressive and progressive-relapsing multiple sclerosis were included.

General study points: With F measure, samples from one preparation batch clustered together strongly. Significantly lower normalized Chao1 diversity was seen in multiple sclerosis patients than in controls. Comparison of patients with controls showed roughly five TRBV segments more frequent in patients, TRBV5-6, TRBV5-1 and TRBV20-1 among them.

This CDR3 has 12 amino acids. The V gene's germline CDR1 is SQVTM and CDR2 ANQGSEA. Between the trimmed V and J ends, which lost 4 bases and 0 bases, there was a span of 7 bases. With regard to this clonotype: Its antigen is still unknown.

Unique molecular identifiers featured in each of the TCR beta cDNA libraries. TCRdb reanalysed the PCR reads using MiXCR and keeps one entry per CDR3 protein. The data contain 820,000 or so distinct CDR3 sequences, roughly 50% of them singletons. The source is a girl aged 5 to 17 with multiple sclerosis. Input material: blood. This rearrangement joins TRBV29-1 to TRBJ2-7; D gene unclear. CDR3 sequence (DNA): TGCAGCGTTGTCTGGAGCTCCTACGAGCAGTACTTC. Protein product: CSVVWSSYEQYF.